In its sample, the clone carrying this TCR beta chain was seen a few times. The antigen is not known. The CDR3 totals 16 residues. Germline-derived CDR1 and CDR2 are MNHEY and SVGAGI. The V gene end was trimmed by 7 bases and the J gene end by 3 bases; junction bases not matched to a gene: 8. Tregs were sorted as CD4+CD25+CD127-/low cells. General study points: Greatest tumor Treg TCR overlap was with tumor naive CD4+ cells.

TCRdb redid the calling of the 5' RACE reads with MiXCR, one entry per CDR3 protein. The table lists under 65,000 distinct CDR3 sequences, around 20% of them singletons. The rearrangement links TRBV6-5 to TRBJ2-1, with 11 bases lining up with TRBD2. The material sequenced was tumor-infiltrating Tregs sorted from the breast tumor. The receptor comes from a female donor with breast cancer. In DNA, the CDR3 is TGTGCCAGCATTCCGTCCGGGACTAGCGGCTACAATGAGCAGTTCTTC. It encodes CASIPSGTSGYNEQFF.